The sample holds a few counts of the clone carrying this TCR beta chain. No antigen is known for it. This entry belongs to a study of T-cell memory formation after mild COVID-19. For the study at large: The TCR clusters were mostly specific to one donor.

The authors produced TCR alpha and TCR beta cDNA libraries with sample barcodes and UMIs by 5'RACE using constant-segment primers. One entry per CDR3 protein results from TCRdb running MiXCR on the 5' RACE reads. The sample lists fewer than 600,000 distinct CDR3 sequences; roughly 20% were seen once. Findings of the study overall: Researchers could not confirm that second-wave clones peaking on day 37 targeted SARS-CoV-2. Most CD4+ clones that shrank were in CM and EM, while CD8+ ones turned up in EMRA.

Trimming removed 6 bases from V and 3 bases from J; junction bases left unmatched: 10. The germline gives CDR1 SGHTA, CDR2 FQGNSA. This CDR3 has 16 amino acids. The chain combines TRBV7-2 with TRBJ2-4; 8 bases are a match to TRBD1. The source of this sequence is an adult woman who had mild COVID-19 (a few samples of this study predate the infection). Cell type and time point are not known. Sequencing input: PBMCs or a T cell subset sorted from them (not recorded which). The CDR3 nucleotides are TGTGCCAGCAGTTCCCAGGACAGGGATGTCAAAAACATTCAGTACTTC. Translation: CASSSQDRDVKNIQYF.